This T cell receptor (beta chain) stems from a study of blood T cell repertoires in COVID-19. The germline V and J ends were trimmed by 1 base and 6 bases, with 16 bases remaining between them. This CDR3 region has 16 residues. Germline V gene sequence: CDR1 SGHVS, CDR2 FNYEAQ. Using immunoSEQ multiplex PCR, the repertoire was profiled, and TCRdb retains in-frame clones only, with some absent. The data hold approximately 330,000 clones, with roughly 86% observed a single time. The specimen sequenced was PBMCs or T cells enriched from blood (not recorded which). The clonotype comes from a woman in her 30s who had recovered from COVID-19. V usage is TRBV7-6 and J usage is TRBJ2-1; possibly TRBD2 for D (5 bases). For the CDR3, the DNA is TGTGCCAGCAGCTTAGAGGGAGCGATTCGACGCAATGAGCAGTTCTTC. Translation: CASSLEGAIRRNEQFF.